A selection of T cell receptor beta chains follows, all from one sample in a study of shared clonotypes between healthy human individuals. Sequencing used immunoSEQ multiplex PCR; TCRdb keeps in-frame clones, though not all of them. The table includes about 2.1 million clones, 80% to 95% detected once. Sequencing was done on a sample of naive CD8+ T cells from PBMCs. These receptors were obtained from a man aged 18 to 29 in good health. Some clones in this sample may be carry-over from other donors' samples. The CDR3 runs from the conserved cysteine through the conserved F or W. D genes are given only for firm matches. The size entry is marked missing in some rows and otherwise reads once, few, many or a size class.

d_gene: TRBD1; v_gene: TRBV9; j_gene: TRBJ1-1; abundance: NA; CDR3nt: TGTGCCAGCAGCGTACCTACAGGGGGCCTTGAAGCTTTCTTT; CDR3aa: CASSVPTGGLEAFF
d_gene: NA; v_gene: TRBV5-1; j_gene: TRBJ1-1; abundance: NA; CDR3nt: TGCGCCAGCAGCTTGGACAGCAAAGCTTTCTTT; CDR3aa: CASSLDSKAFF
d_gene: NA; v_gene: TRBV7-6; j_gene: TRBJ1-2; abundance: NA; CDR3nt: TGTGCCAGCAGCATATCCACAGGGATGGAATATGGCTACACCTTC; CDR3aa: CASSISTGMEYGYTF
d_gene: TRBD2; v_gene: TRBV9; j_gene: TRBJ2-1; abundance: NA; CDR3nt: TGTGCCAGCAGCGTGTCTAGCGGGAGGCCTTTCAATGAGCAGTTCTTC; CDR3aa: CASSVSSGRPFNEQFF
d_gene: NA; v_gene: TRBV7-9; j_gene: TRBJ2-1; abundance: NA; CDR3nt: TGTGCCAGCAGCTTAGTCCGTCATGAGCAGTTCTTC; CDR3aa: CASSLVRHEQFF
d_gene: TRBD1; v_gene: TRBV28; j_gene: TRBJ1-1; abundance: NA; CDR3nt: TGTGCCAGCAGTTCCCCCCGGACAGGGGGGACTGAAGCTTTCTTT; CDR3aa: CASSSPRTGGTEAFF
d_gene: NA; v_gene: TRBV4-3; j_gene: TRBJ2-1; abundance: NA; CDR3nt: TGCGCCACCCGCCTGAGTGTATCGCTCAATGAGCAGTTCTTC; CDR3aa: CATRLSVSLNEQFF
d_gene: TRBD1; v_gene: TRBV29-1; j_gene: TRBJ1-1; abundance: few; CDR3nt: TGCAGCGGCTCCAACAGGGGATTTGAAGCTTTCTTT; CDR3aa: CSGSNRGFEAFF
d_gene: NA; v_gene: TRBV2; j_gene: TRBJ2-7; abundance: NA; CDR3nt: TGTGCCAGCAGTGAACCCGGGAATACCTACGAGCAGTACTTC; CDR3aa: CASSEPGNTYEQYF
d_gene: NA; v_gene: TRBV7-2; j_gene: TRBJ2-7; abundance: NA; CDR3nt: TGTGCCAGCAGCCTCCCCCGGATCTCCTACGAGCAGTACTTC; CDR3aa: CASSLPRISYEQYF
d_gene: NA; v_gene: TRBV7-8; j_gene: TRBJ1-1; abundance: NA; CDR3nt: TGTGCCAGCAGCTCACGGGGGGGCACTGAAGCTTTCTTT; CDR3aa: CASSSRGGTEAFF
d_gene: TRBD2; v_gene: TRBV5-6; j_gene: TRBJ2-1; abundance: NA; CDR3nt: TGTGCCAGCAGCTTTTTAGGACTAGGTGGCAATGAGCAGTTCTTC; CDR3aa: CASSFLGLGGNEQFF
d_gene: NA; v_gene: TRBV10-1; j_gene: TRBJ1-1; abundance: few; CDR3nt: TGCGCCACGCTGCCGGGCAGGGAAGCTGAAGCTTTCTTT; CDR3aa: CATLPGREAEAFF
d_gene: NA; v_gene: TRBV6-1; j_gene: TRBJ1-2; abundance: NA; CDR3nt: TGTGCCAGCAGTGAATGGCAGATTAACTATGGCTACACCTTC; CDR3aa: CASSEWQINYGYTF
d_gene: TRBD2; v_gene: TRBV28; j_gene: TRBJ2-1; abundance: NA; CDR3nt: TGTGCCAGCACCGTCTTCGTCAGCGGGAGTACCTATGAGCAGTTCTTC; CDR3aa: CASTVFVSGSTYEQFF
d_gene: NA; v_gene: TRBV9; j_gene: TRBJ2-3; abundance: NA; CDR3nt: TGTGCCAGCAGCGTAGGCTCTGGGGGATCTAGCACAGATACGCAGTATTTT; CDR3aa: CASSVGSGGSSTDTQYF
d_gene: TRBD1; v_gene: TRBV27; j_gene: TRBJ2-7; abundance: once; CDR3nt: TGTGCCAGCAGTTTCCTTAGGGCGGACAGGGCGCATCACGAGCAGTACTTC; CDR3aa: CASSFLRADRAHHEQYF
d_gene: NA; v_gene: TRBV5-6; j_gene: TRBJ1-2; abundance: NA; CDR3nt: TGTGCCAGCAGCTTGGCAGGGCTAAACTATGGCTACACCTTC; CDR3aa: CASSLAGLNYGYTF
d_gene: TRBD2; v_gene: TRBV7-8; j_gene: TRBJ2-1; abundance: NA; CDR3nt: TGTGCCAGCAGCTGGGGACTAGCGGGAGGGCCCAGGGAGCAGTTCTTC; CDR3aa: CASSWGLAGGPREQFF
d_gene: NA; v_gene: TRBV27; j_gene: TRBJ2-7; abundance: NA; CDR3nt: TGTGCCAGCAGTTTATCACCGGGACTGCCAAGGTACGAGCAGTACTTC; CDR3aa: CASSLSPGLPRYEQYF
d_gene: NA; v_gene: TRBV7-8; j_gene: TRBJ2-7; abundance: NA; CDR3nt: TGTGCCAGCAGCTTAGGTTCCTACGAGCAGTACTTC; CDR3aa: CASSLGSYEQYF
d_gene: NA; v_gene: TRBV4-1; j_gene: TRBJ2-3; abundance: NA; CDR3nt: TGCGCCAGCAGCCAAGATAGTGTAGATGTCATGGATACGCAGTATTTT; CDR3aa: CASSQDSVDVMDTQYF
d_gene: NA; v_gene: TRBV18; j_gene: TRBJ2-7; abundance: NA; CDR3nt: TGTGCCAGCTCACCCCTAGACAGCCCCTCCTACGAGCAGTACTTC; CDR3aa: CASSPLDSPSYEQYF
d_gene: NA; v_gene: TRBV7-8; j_gene: TRBJ2-1; abundance: NA; CDR3nt: TGTGCCAGCAGCTTATCGCCCGGGGGATTAGCGAGGTACAATGAGCAGTTCTTC; CDR3aa: CASSLSPGGLARYNEQFF
d_gene: NA; v_gene: TRBV29-1; j_gene: TRBJ2-7; abundance: NA; CDR3nt: TGCAGCGTTGGGGTGGACTACGAGCAGTACTTC; CDR3aa: CSVGVDYEQYF
d_gene: TRBD1; v_gene: TRBV27; j_gene: TRBJ2-3; abundance: NA; CDR3nt: TGTGCCAGCAGTTTTGGGTCTTATTCAGGGGGCGAAGATACGCAGTATTTT; CDR3aa: CASSFGSYSGGEDTQYF
d_gene: TRBD1; v_gene: TRBV7-6; j_gene: TRBJ1-1; abundance: NA; CDR3nt: TGTGCCAGCAGCCCCTCGACAGGGATGAACACTGAAGCTTTCTTT; CDR3aa: CASSPSTGMNTEAFF